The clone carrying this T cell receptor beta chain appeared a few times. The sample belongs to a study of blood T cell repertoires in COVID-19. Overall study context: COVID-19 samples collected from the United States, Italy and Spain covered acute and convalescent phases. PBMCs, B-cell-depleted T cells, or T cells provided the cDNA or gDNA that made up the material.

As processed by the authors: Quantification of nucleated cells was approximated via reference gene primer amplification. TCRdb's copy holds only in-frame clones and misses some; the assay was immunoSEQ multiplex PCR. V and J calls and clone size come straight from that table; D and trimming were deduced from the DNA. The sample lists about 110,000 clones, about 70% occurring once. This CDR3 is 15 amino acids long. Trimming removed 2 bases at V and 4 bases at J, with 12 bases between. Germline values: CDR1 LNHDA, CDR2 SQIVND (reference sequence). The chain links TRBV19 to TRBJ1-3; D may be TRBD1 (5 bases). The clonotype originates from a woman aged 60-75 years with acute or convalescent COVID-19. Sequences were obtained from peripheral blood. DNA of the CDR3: TGTGCCAGTAGTATACGGGGACTACGGGGAAACACCATATATTTT. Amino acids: CASSIRGLRGNTIYF.